The present T cell receptor (beta chain) was sequenced within a study of cytomegalovirus exposure and HLA in healthy donors. As to this clone: Its cognate antigen is unknown.

PCR was performed using 60 Vbeta and 13 Jbeta primers. Clones were read by immunoSEQ multiplex PCR, and TCRdb kept only the in-frame ones, dropping some. There are 150,000 to 200,000 clones in the sample; over 60% occur only once, and less than 1.1% lies in the top ten. Trimming at V came to 5 bases and at J to 5 bases, leaving 5 bases not matched to a gene. The CDR3 loop spans 14 amino acids. The germline gives CDR1 GTSNPN, CDR2 SVGIG (reference sequence). Study results and caveats: Cytomegalovirus-associated status was assigned to approximately 160 TCR beta chains.

The sequence derives from a woman aged 40 to 50 in good health and CMV-seronegative. This chain links TRBV30 with TRBJ2-2; 10 nucleotides line up with TRBD2. Sequencing was carried out using PBMCs. The DNA for the CDR3 is TGTGCCTGGCGAGCGGGAGGGCCTACCGGGGAGCTGTTTTTT. This translates into CAWRAGGPTGELFF.